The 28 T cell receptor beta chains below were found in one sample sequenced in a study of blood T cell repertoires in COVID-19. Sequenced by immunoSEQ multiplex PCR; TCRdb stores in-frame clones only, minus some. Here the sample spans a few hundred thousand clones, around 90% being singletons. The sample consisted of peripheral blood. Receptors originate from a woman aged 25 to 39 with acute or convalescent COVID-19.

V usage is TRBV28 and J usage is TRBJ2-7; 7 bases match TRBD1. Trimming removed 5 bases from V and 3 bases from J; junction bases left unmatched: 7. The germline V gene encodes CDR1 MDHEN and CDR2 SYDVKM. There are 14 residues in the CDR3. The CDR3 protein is CASSTDWTGYEQYF. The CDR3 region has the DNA TGTGCCAGCAGTACGGACTGGACAGGCTACGAGCAGTACTTC.

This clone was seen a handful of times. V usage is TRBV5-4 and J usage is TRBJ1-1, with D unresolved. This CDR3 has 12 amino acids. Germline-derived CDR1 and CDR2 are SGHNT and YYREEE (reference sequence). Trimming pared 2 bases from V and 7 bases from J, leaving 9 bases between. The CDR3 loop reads CASSFGNGEAFF. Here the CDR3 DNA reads TGTGCCAGCAGCTTCGGGAACGGTGAAGCTTTCTTT.

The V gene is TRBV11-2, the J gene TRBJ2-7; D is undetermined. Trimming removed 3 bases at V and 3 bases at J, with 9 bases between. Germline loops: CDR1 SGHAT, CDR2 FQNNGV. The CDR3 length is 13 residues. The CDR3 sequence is CASSFGHLYEQYF. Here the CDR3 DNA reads TGTGCCAGCAGCTTTGGGCATCTCTACGAGCAGTACTTC.

The CDR3 bases are TGTGCCAGCAGCCAAGGTCTCGGAGGGGCGTACGAGCAGTACTTC. This gives the protein CASSQGLGGAYEQYF. The rearrangement joins TRBV3-1 (or the pseudogene TRBV3-2) to TRBJ2-7; perhaps TRBD2 as D (6 bases). The CDR3 runs to 15 residues. V lost 1 base, J lost 4 bases, and 14 bases lay in between. The germline CDR1 and CDR2 sequences are LGHDT and YNNKEL (reference sequence).

CDR3: CASTETGWKGANVLTF. CDR3 DNA: TGTGCCAGTACGGAGACAGGGTGGAAAGGGGCCAACGTCCTGACTTTC. The rearrangement links TRBV19 to TRBJ2-6; TRBD1 matches at 7 bases. The junction had 10 bases not matched to a gene; V was cut back by 7 bases and J by 4 bases. This CDR3 contains 16 residues. Looked up from germline, CDR1 is LNHDA and CDR2 is SQIVND (reference sequence).

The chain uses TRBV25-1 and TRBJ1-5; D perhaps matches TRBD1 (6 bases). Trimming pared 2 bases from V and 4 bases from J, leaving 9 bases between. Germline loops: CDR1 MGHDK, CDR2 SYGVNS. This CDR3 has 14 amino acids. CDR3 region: CASSEAGTNQPQHF. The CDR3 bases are TGTGCCAGCAGTGAAGCAGGGACAAATCAGCCCCAGCATTTT. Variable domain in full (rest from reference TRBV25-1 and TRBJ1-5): EADIYQTPRYLVIGTGKKITLECSQTMGHDKMYWYQQDPGMELHLIHYSYGVNSTEKGDLSSESTVSRIRTEHFPLTLESARPSHTSQYLCASSEAGTNQPQHFGDGTRLSIL.

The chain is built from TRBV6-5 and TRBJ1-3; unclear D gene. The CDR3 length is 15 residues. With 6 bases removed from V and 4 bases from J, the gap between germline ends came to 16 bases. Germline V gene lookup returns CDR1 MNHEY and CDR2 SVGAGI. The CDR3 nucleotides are TGTGCCAGCAGGAACCCGGTGGTCTCAGGAAACACCATATATTTT. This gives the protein CASRNPVVSGNTIYF.

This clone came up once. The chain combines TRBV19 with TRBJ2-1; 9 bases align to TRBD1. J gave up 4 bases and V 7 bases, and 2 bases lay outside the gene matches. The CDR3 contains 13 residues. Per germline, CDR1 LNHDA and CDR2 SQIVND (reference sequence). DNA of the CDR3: TGTGCCAGTACCGGGACAGGGTACAATGAGCAGTTCTTC. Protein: CASTGTGYNEQFF.

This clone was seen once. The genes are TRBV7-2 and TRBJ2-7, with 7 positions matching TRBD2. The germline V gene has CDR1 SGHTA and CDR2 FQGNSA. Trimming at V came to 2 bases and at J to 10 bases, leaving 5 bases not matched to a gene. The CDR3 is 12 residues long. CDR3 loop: CASSLPPGGQYF. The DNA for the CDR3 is TGTGCCAGCAGCTTACCTCCGGGAGGTCAGTACTTC.

CDR3 nucleotide sequence: TGCGCCAGCAGCTTGGGGGGAAATTCGGGAGCTCGCTACGAGCAGTACTTC. Translation gives CASSLGGNSGARYEQYF. The rearrangement uses TRBV5-1 and TRBJ2-7; perhaps TRBD2 as D (6 bases). The CDR3 contains 17 residues. Germline V lookup: CDR1 SGHRS, CDR2 YFSETQ. Trimming pared 0 bases from V and 3 bases from J, leaving 19 bases between.

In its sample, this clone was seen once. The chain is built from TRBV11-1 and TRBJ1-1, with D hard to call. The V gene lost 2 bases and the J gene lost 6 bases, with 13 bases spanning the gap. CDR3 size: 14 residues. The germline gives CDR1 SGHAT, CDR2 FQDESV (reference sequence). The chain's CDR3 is CASSLNPLGAEAFF. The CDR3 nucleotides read TGTGCCAGCAGCTTAAACCCCTTGGGAGCTGAAGCTTTCTTT.

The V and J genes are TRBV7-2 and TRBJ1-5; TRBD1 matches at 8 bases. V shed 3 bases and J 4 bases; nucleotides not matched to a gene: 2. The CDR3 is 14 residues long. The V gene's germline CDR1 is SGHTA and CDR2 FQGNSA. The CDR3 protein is CASSFGQGNQPQHF. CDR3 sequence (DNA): TGTGCCAGCAGCTTCGGACAGGGAAATCAGCCCCAGCATTTT.

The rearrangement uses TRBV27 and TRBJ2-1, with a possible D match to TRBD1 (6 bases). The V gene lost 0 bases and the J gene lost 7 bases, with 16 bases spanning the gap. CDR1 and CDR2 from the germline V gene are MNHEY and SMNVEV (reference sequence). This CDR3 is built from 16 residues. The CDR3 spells CASSLSGQTGRNEQFF. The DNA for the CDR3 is TGTGCCAGCAGTTTATCCGGACAGACGGGCCGGAATGAGCAGTTCTTC.

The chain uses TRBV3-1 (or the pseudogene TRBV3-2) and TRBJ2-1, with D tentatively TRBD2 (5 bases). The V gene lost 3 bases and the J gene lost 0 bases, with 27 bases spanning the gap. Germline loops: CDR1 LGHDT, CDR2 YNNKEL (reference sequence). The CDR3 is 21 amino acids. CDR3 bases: TGTGCCAGCAGCCAGCCCACCGGGGTGGGGTACCCATACAGCTCCTACAATGAGCAGTTCTTC. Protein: CASSQPTGVGYPYSSYNEQFF.

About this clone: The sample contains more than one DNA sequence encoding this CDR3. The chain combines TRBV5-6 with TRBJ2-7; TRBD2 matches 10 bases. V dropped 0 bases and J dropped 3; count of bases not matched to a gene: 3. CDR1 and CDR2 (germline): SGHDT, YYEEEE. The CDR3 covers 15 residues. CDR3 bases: TGTGCCAGCAGCTTGGCCCCTAGCGGGAGCTACGAGCAGTACTTC. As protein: CASSLAPSGSYEQYF.

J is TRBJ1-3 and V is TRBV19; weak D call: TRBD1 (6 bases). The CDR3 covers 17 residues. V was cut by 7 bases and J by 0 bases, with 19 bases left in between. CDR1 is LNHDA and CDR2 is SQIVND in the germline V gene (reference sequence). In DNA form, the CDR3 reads TGTGCCAGTAACCTAGGACAGACGCCCCTCTCTGGAAACACCATATATTTT. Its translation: CASNLGQTPLSGNTIYF.

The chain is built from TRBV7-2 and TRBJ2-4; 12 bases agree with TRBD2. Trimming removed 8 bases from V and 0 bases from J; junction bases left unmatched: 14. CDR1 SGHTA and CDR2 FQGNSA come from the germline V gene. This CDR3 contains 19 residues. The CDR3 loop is CASRSTLTSGSKAKNIQYF. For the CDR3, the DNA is TGTGCCAGCCGCAGCACTCTGACTAGCGGGAGTAAAGCCAAAAACATTCAGTACTTC.

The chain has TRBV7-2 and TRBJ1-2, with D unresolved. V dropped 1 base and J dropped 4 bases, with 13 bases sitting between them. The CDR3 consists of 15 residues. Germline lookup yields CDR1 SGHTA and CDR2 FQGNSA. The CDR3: CASSLGRTGSYGYTF. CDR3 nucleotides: TGTGCCAGCAGCTTAGGACGAACGGGATCCTATGGCTACACCTTC. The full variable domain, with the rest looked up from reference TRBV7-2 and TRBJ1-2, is GAGVSQSPSNKVTEKGKDVELRCDPISGHTALYWYRQSLGQGLEFLIYFQGNSAPDKSGLPSDRFSAERTGGSVSTLTIQRTQQEDSAVYLCASSLGRTGSYGYTFGSGTRLTVV.

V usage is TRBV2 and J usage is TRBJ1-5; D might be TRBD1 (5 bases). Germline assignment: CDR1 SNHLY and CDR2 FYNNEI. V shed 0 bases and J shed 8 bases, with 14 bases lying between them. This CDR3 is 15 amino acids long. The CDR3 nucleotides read TGTGCCAGCAGTGAAGCCACGGCAGGGATGAAGCCCCAGCATTTT. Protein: CASSEATAGMKPQHF. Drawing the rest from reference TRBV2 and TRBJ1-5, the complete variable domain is EPEVTQTPSHQVTQMGQEVILRCVPISNHLYFYWYRQILGQKVEFLVSFYNNEISEKSEIFDDQFSVERPDGSNFTLKIRSTKLEDSAMYFCASSEATAGMKPQHFGDGTRLSIL.

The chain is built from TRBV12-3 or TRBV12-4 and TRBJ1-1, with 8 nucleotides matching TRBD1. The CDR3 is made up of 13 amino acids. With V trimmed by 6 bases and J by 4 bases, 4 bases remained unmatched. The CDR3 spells CASRLQGGTEAFF. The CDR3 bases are TGTGCCAGCAGACTACAGGGGGGCACTGAAGCTTTCTTT.

The CDR3 nucleotides are TGTGCCAGTAGTCCGGAAGGACGGGACAGCGAAAAACTGTTTTTT. As protein: CASSPEGRDSEKLFF. The J gene is TRBJ1-4, the V gene TRBV19; 7 positions agree with TRBD1. From germline, CDR1 is LNHDA and CDR2 SQIVND (reference sequence). V lost 5 bases, J lost 8 bases, and 11 bases stayed unmatched. This CDR3 has 15 amino acids.

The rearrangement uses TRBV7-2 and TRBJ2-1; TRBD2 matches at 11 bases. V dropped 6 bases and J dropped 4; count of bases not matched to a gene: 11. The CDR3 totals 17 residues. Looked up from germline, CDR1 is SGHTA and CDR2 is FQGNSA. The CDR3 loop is CASRRAGTSGKYNEQFF. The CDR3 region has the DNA TGTGCCAGCAGACGGGCCGGGACTAGCGGAAAGTACAATGAGCAGTTCTTC.

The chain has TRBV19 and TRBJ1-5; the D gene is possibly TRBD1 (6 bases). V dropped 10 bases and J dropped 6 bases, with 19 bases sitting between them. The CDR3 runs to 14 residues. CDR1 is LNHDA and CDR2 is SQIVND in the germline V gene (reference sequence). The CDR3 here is CATSLVRGVQPQHF. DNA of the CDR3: TGTGCCACCTCATTGGTCAGGGGCGTTCAGCCCCAGCATTTT.

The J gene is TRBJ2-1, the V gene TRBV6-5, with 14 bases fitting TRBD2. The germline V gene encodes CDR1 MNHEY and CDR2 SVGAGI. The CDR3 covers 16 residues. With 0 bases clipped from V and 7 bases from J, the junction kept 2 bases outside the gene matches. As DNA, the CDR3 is TGTGCCAGCAGTTACTCGGGGACTAGCGGGAGTAATGAGCAGTTCTTC. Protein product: CASSYSGTSGSNEQFF.

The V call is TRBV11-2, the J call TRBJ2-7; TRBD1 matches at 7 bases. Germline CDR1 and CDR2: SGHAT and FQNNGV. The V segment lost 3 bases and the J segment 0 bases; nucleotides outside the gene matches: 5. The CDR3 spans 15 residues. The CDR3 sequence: CASSFASGGSYEQYF. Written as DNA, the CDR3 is TGTGCCAGCAGCTTTGCGTCAGGGGGCTCCTACGAGCAGTACTTC.

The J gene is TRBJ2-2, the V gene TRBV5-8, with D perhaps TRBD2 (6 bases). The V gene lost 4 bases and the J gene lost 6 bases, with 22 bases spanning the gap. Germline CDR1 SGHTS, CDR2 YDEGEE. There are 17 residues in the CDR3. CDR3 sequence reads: CASSPMMTSMVPGELFF. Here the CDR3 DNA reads TGTGCCAGCAGCCCGATGATGACTAGTATGGTCCCCGGGGAGCTGTTTTTT.

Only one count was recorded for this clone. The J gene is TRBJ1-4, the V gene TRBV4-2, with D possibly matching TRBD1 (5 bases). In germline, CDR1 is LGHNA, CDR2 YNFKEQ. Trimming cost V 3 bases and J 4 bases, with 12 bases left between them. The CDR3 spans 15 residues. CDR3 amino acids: CASSHARGLNEKLFF. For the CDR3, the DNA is TGTGCCAGCAGCCACGCAAGGGGCCTTAATGAAAAACTGTTTTTT.

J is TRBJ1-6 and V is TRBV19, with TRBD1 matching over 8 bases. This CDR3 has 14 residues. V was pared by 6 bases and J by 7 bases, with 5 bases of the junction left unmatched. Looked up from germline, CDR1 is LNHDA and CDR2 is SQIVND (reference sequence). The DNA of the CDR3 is TGTGCCAGTAGGGGGACAGGCTACAATTCACCCCTCCACTTT. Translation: CASRGTGYNSPLHF.